This T cell receptor (beta chain) was obtained from a study of CXCR3-negative and CXCR3-positive naive CD8 T cells. UMI-labeled TRB cDNA libraries were prepared by 5' RACE. TCRdb reprocessed the 5' RACE reads, with one entry per CDR3 protein and no DNA. This listing includes under 75,000 distinct CDR3 sequences. Broader study findings: In CXCR3-positive naive cells, the TRB CDR3s were more hydrophobic than in CXCR3-negative naive cells. Diversity ran similarly high across both naive subsets but far lower in memory CD8+ cells. The study inferred TCR strength from TRB CDR3 properties and found comparable surface CD5 between naive subsets.

This clonotype is labeled medium-sized based on frequency. Its antigen remains unknown. Germline lookup yields CDR1 SGHRS and CDR2 YFSETQ. CDR3 length: 20 residues. Cells that were CD45RO-CCR7+CD27+CD95- constituted naive CD8+ T cells. This TCR was recovered from a human donor in good health. Some clones in this sample may be carry-over from other donors' samples. This chain joins TRBV5-1 and TRBJ2-7. Sequenced material: naive CXCR3+ CD8+ T cells from blood. Subset specified: CD45RO-CCR7+CD27+CD95- naive CD8+ T cells expressing CXCR3 (TNR3+). CDR3 sequence reads: CASSLGRTSDVNLYTYEQYF.